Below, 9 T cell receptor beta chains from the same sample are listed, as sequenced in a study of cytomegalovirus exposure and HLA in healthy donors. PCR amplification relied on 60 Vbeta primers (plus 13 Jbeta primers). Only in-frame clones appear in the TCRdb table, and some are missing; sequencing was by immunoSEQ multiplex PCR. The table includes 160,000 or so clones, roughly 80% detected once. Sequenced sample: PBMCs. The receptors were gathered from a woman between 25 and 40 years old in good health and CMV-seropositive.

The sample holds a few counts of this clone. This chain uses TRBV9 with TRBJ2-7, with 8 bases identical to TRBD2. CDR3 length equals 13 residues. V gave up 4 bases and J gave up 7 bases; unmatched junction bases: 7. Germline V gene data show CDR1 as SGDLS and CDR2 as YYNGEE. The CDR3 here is CASSFSLAGEQYF. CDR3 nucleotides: TGTGCCAGCAGCTTTAGTTTAGCGGGGGAGCAGTACTTC.

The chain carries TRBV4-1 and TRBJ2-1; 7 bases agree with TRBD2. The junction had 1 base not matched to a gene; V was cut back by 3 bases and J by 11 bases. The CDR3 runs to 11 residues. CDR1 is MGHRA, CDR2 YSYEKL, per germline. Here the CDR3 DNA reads TGCGCCAGCAGCCACGGGGGGAAGCAGTTCTTC. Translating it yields CASSHGGKQFF.

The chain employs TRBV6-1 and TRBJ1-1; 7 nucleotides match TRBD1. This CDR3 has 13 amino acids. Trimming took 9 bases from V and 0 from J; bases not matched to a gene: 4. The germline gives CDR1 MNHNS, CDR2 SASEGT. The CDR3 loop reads CASRDRMNTEAFF. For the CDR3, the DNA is TGTGCCAGTCGGGACAGAATGAACACTGAAGCTTTCTTT.

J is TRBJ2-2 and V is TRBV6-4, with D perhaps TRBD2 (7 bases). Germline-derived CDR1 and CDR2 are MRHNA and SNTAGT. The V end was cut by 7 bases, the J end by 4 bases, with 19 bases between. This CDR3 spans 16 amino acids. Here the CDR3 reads CASKEIGGPGTGELFF. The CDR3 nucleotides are TGTGCCAGCAAAGAAATCGGGGGGCCAGGCACCGGGGAGCTGTTTTTT.

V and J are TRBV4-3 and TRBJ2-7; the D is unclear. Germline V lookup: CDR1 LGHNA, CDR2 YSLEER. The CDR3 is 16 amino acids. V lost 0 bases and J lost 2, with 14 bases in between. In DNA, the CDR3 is TGCGCCAGCAGCCAAGATTTGGCAGTGCAACCCTACGAGCAGTACTTC. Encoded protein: CASSQDLAVQPYEQYF.

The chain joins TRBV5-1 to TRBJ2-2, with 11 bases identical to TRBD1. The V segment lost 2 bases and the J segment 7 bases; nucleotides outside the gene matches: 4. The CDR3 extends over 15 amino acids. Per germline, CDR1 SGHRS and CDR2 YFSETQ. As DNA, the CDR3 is TGCGCCAGCAGCTTAGGGACAGGGGGATTCGGGGAGCTGTTTTTT. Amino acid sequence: CASSLGTGGFGELFF.

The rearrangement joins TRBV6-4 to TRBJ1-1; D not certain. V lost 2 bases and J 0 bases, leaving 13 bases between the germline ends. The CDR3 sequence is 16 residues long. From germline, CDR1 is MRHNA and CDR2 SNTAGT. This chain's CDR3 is CASSDLPWEVNTEAFF. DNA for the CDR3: TGTGCCAGCAGTGACCTCCCCTGGGAGGTGAACACTGAAGCTTTCTTT.

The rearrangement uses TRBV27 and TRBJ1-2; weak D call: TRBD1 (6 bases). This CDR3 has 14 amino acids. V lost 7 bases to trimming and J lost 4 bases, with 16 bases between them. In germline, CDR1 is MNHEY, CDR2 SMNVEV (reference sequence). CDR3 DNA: TGTGCCAGCACGTCCTCTAGGGGGTTCTATGGCTACACCTTC. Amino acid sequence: CASTSSRGFYGYTF.

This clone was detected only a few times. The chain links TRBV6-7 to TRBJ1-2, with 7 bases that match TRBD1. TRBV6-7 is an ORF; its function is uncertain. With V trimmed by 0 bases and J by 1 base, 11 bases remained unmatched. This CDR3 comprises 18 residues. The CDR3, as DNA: TGTGCCAGCAGTTACTCCCTCCCGAAGGGGGCTTTTAACTATGGCTACACCTTC. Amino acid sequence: CASSYSLPKGAFNYGYTF.